The 19 T cell receptor beta chains below come from one sample, sequenced in a study of cytomegalovirus exposure and HLA in healthy donors. Primers: 60 Vbeta forward and 13 Jbeta reverse. The data were produced by immunoSEQ multiplex PCR, yet TCRdb's version contains in-frame clones alone and is incomplete. The repertoire includes some 140,000 clones, roughly 77% of them detected once, and roughly 7.7% sits in the top ten. The sample was PBMCs. The receptors here all came from a man under 40 in good health and CMV-seropositive.

CDR3 amino acids: CASSFRGPYEQYF. The CDR3 DNA reads as TGTGCCAGCAGTTTTAGGGGCCCCTACGAGCAGTACTTC. The V call is TRBV27, the J call TRBJ2-7, with D perhaps matching TRBD1 (5 bases). This CDR3 has 13 amino acids. Trimming took off 3 bases at V and 2 bases at J, with 8 bases between the two ends. CDR1 is MNHEY and CDR2 is SMNVEV in the germline V gene (reference sequence).

J is TRBJ1-3 and V is TRBV6-5; a weak D match, TRBD1 (6 bases). CDR3 length: 15 amino acids. Germline V gives CDR1 MNHEY, CDR2 SVGAGI. Trimming left V 2 bases short and J 3 bases short, with 11 bases between. In DNA form, the CDR3 reads TGTGCCAGCAGTTACCAGGACAGTTTTGGAAACACCATATATTTT. Amino acids: CASSYQDSFGNTIYF.

The chain links TRBV19 to TRBJ1-2; TRBD1 agrees at 7 bases. The V gene end was trimmed by 0 bases and the J gene end by 8 bases; junction bases not matched to a gene: 3. CDR3 length equals 13 residues. Germline lookup yields CDR1 LNHDA and CDR2 SQIVND (reference sequence). The CDR3 region is CASSIDHRGGYTF. CDR3 nucleotides: TGTGCCAGTAGTATAGATCACAGGGGCGGCTACACCTTC.

This clone came up a few times. The CDR3 sequence is CASSDWTGSQPQHF. The CDR3 bases are TGCGCCAGCAGCGATTGGACAGGTAGCCAGCCCCAGCATTTT. This rearrangement joins TRBV4-1 to TRBJ1-5; TRBD1 aligns across 7 bases. With V trimmed by 5 bases and J by 7 bases, 8 bases remained unmatched. The CDR3 extends over 14 amino acids. In germline, CDR1 is MGHRA, CDR2 YSYEKL.

The J gene is TRBJ1-2, the V gene TRBV29-1; a possible D gene is TRBD1 (6 bases). Trimming left V 7 bases short and J 4 bases short, with 10 bases between. CDR1 SQVTM and CDR2 ANQGSEA come from the germline V gene. This CDR3 contains 11 residues. The CDR3 reads CSARTVYGYTF. Here the CDR3 DNA reads TGCAGCGCCCGGACAGTCTATGGCTACACCTTC.

The chain couples TRBV6-6 to TRBJ2-6; possible D gene TRBD2, 6 bases. The CDR3 extends over 13 amino acids. V was pared by 8 bases and J by 16 bases, with 21 bases between. Germline V gene lookup returns CDR1 MNHNY and CDR2 SVGAGI (reference sequence). CDR3 DNA sequence: TGTGCCAGCGAGTTACAGACATGGGGGGAGCTGACTTTC. It codes for CASELQTWGELTF.

The V and J genes are TRBV29-1 and TRBJ1-1, with TRBD1 as a possible D gene (5 bases). Germline-derived CDR1 and CDR2 are SQVTM and ANQGSEA. This CDR3 contains 15 residues. Trimming took off 5 bases at V and 4 bases at J, with 20 bases between the two ends. As DNA, the CDR3 is TGCAGCGTTCCTGGGGGGACGGGGTCGGTCACTGAAGCTTTCTTT. Residues: CSVPGGTGSVTEAFF.

The chain carries TRBV6-5 and TRBJ2-1; 9 bases agree with TRBD1. V trimming: 2 bases; J trimming: 10 bases; junction bases outside the gene matches: 6. This CDR3 has 14 residues. The germline V gene encodes CDR1 MNHEY and CDR2 SVGAGI. The CDR3 DNA reads TGTGCCAGCAGTTACGGGACAGGGTATGGCGAGCAGTTCTTC. Its protein product is CASSYGTGYGEQFF.

V and J are TRBV27 and TRBJ2-7; 11 positions match TRBD2. Unmatched junction bases numbered 6, after V lost 2 bases and J lost 3 bases. CDR3 size: 16 residues. The germline CDR1 and CDR2 sequences are MNHEY and SMNVEV (reference sequence). CDR3 in amino acids: CASSLRLAGQNYEQYF. The CDR3 DNA is TGTGCCAGCAGTTTACGACTAGCGGGACAAAACTACGAGCAGTACTTC.

The chain couples TRBV19 to TRBJ2-2; D is unclear. From germline, CDR1 is LNHDA and CDR2 SQIVND (reference sequence). Trimming took off 4 bases at V and 7 bases at J, with 13 bases between the two ends. CDR3 length: 14 residues. DNA of the CDR3: TGTGCCAGTAGTACATTCTCAACACGCGGGGAGCTGTTTTTT. Translating gives CASSTFSTRGELFF.

Here the CDR3 reads CASGLDRGTQYF. The CDR3 nucleotides read TGTGCTAGTGGTTTAGATCGGGGAACCCAGTACTTC. This chain connects TRBV12-5 to TRBJ2-5; D may be TRBD2 (5 bases). The ends were cut back, 3 bases at V and 8 bases at J, with 10 bases in the middle. CDR1 and CDR2 (germline): LGHNT, FRNRAP. This CDR3 comprises 12 residues.

The chain couples TRBV11-3 to TRBJ2-5, with 14 nucleotides matching TRBD2. V was clipped by 4 bases and J by 2 bases; unmatched bases: 6. The germline V gene has CDR1 SGHNT and CDR2 YENEEA. The CDR3 runs to 17 residues. The CDR3 region is CASSSGLAGALQETQYF. DNA for the CDR3: TGTGCCAGCAGCTCGGGACTAGCGGGAGCCCTACAAGAGACCCAGTACTTC.

The DNA of the CDR3 is TGTGCCAGCAGTCCCCGACTAGCAGCAGATACGCAGTATTTT. Its translation is CASSPRLAADTQYF. The chain joins TRBV28 to TRBJ2-3; the match to TRBD2 covers 7 bases. CDR3 length: 14 amino acids. V was pared by 5 bases and J by 4 bases, with 6 bases of the junction left unmatched. Germline V gene lookup returns CDR1 MDHEN and CDR2 SYDVKM.

This chain joins TRBV2 and TRBJ2-1; possible D gene TRBD2, 6 bases. Germline V gene lookup returns CDR1 SNHLY and CDR2 FYNNEI. The ends were cut back, 4 bases at V and 0 bases at J, with 10 bases in the middle. This CDR3 has 15 residues. CDR3 in DNA: TGTGCCAGCAGTGGTCCGACTAGCTCCTACAATGAGCAGTTCTTC. Amino acids: CASSGPTSSYNEQFF.

The V and J genes are TRBV20-1 and TRBJ1-1; TRBD1 might be the D (6 bases). Deletions cut 4 bases from V and 3 bases from J, with 6 bases between. Looked up from germline, CDR1 is DFQATT and CDR2 is SNEGSKA (reference sequence). The CDR3 covers 11 residues. CDR3 sequence (DNA): TGCAGTGCTACAGGGGACACTGAAGCTTTCTTT. It translates to CSATGDTEAFF.

This clone was observed a handful of times. The gene calls are TRBV4-3 and TRBJ1-6; TRBD1 agrees at 8 bases. J was trimmed by 8 bases and V by 1 base; bases with no gene match: 7. The V gene's germline CDR1 is LGHNA and CDR2 YSLEER. The CDR3 spans 16 residues. This chain's CDR3 is CASSQGQGWSDSPLHF. The CDR3 nucleotides read TGCGCCAGCAGCCAAGGACAGGGGTGGTCGGATTCACCCCTCCACTTT.

CDR3 amino acids: CASSQTAGNTEAFF. CDR3 DNA sequence: TGTGCCAGCAGCCAAACCGCCGGGAACACTGAAGCTTTCTTT. This sequence joins TRBV14 and TRBJ1-1, with no clear D. CDR3 length equals 14 residues. The germline V and J ends were trimmed by 2 bases and 1 base, with 8 bases remaining between them. Germline V lookup: CDR1 SGHDN, CDR2 FVKESK.

The CDR3 spells CASSWDSSTDTQYF. The DNA for the CDR3 is TGTGCCAGCAGCTGGGACAGTAGCACAGATACGCAGTATTTT. The chain links TRBV5-4 to TRBJ2-3, with 7 bases aligning to TRBD1. CDR1 and CDR2 from the germline V gene are SGHNT and YYREEE (reference sequence). CDR3 length equals 14 residues. V lost 3 bases to trimming and J lost 0 bases; unmatched junction nucleotides: 1.

The V gene is TRBV2, the J gene TRBJ1-1; possibly TRBD1 for D (6 bases). The V gene's germline CDR1 is SNHLY and CDR2 FYNNEI. This CDR3 has 15 amino acids. The germline V and J ends were trimmed by 8 bases and 0 bases, with 16 bases remaining between them. Here the CDR3 reads CASQQGGEMNTEAFF. CDR3 coding DNA: TGTGCCAGCCAACAGGGAGGGGAAATGAACACTGAAGCTTTCTTT.